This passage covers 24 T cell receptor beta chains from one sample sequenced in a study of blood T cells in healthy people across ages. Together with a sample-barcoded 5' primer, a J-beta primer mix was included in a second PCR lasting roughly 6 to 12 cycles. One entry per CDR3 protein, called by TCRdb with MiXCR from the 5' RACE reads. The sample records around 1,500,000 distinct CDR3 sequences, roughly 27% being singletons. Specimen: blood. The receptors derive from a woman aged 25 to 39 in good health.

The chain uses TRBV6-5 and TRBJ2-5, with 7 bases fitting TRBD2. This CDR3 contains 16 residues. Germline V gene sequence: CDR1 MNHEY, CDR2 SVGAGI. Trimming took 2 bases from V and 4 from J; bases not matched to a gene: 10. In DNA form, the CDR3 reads TGTGCCAGCAGTTACATACTAGCGCAAATTCCAGAGACCCAGTACTTC. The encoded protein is CASSYILAQIPETQYF.

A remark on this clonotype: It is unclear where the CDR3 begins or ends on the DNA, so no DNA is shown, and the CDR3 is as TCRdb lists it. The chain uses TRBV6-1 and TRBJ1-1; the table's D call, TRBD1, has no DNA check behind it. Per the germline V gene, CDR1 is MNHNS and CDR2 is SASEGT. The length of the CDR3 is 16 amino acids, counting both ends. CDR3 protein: CASSILAYRGGAEAFF.

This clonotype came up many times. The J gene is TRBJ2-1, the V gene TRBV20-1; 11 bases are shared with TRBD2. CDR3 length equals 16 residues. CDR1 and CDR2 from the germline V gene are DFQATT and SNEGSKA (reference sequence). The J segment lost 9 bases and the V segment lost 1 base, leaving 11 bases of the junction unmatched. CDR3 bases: TGCAGTGCTAGAGGGCAGGGACTAGCGGCTGGGAGTGAGCAGTTCTTC. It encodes CSARGQGLAAGSEQFF.

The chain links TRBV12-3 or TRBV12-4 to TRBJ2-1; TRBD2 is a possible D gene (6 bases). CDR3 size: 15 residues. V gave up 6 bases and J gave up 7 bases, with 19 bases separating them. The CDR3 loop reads CASSGRDFPTNEQFF. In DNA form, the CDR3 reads TGTGCCAGCAGCGGCCGGGACTTCCCCACGAATGAGCAGTTCTTC.

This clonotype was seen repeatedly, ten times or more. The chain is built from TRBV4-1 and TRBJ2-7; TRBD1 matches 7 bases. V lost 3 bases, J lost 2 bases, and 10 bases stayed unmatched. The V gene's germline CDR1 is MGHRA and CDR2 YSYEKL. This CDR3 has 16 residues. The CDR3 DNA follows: TGCGCCAGCAGCCAGGGGGACAGCTCTGGGACCTACGAGCAGTACTTC. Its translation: CASSQGDSSGTYEQYF.

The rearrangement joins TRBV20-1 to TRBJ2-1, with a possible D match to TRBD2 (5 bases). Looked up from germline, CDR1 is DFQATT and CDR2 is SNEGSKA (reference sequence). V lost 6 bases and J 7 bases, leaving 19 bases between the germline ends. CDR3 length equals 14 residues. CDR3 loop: CSASHTRMSNEQFF. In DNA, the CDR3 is TGCAGTGCCTCTCATACTAGAATGTCGAATGAGCAGTTCTTC.

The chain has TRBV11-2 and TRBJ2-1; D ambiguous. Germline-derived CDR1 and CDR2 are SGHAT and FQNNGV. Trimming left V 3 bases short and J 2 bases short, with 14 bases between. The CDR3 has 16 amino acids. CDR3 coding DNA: TGTGCCAGCAGCTTGGCCTCGGGCAATACCTACAATGAGCAGTTCTTC. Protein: CASSLASGNTYNEQFF.

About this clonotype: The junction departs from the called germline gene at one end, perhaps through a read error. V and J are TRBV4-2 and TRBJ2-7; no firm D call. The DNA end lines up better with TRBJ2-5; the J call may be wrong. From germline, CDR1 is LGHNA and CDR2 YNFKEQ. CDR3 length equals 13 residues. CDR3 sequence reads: CASSQAPGETQYF. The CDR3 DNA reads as TGTGCCAGTAGCCAAGCCCCCGGCGAGACCCAGTACTTC.

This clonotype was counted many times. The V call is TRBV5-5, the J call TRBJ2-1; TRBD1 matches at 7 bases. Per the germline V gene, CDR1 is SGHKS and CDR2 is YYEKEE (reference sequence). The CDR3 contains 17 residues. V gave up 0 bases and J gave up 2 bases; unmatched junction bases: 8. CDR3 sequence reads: CASSLDRAGGTYNEQFF. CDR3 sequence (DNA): TGTGCCAGCAGCTTGGATCGGGCAGGGGGAACCTACAATGAGCAGTTCTTC.

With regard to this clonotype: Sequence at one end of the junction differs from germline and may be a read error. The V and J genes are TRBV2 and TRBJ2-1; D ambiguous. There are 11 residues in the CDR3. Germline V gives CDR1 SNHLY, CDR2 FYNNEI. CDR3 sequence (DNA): TGTGCCGGCAGTGTCGTGGGTGAGCAGTTCTTC. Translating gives CAGSVVGEQFF.

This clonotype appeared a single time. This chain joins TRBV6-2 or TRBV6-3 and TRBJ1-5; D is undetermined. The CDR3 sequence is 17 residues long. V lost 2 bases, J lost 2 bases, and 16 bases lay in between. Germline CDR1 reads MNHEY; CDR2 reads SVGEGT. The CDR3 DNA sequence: TGTGCCAGCAGTTACGGCGGACCCTACGTGGGCAATCAGCCCCAGCATTTT. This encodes CASSYGGPYVGNQPQHF.

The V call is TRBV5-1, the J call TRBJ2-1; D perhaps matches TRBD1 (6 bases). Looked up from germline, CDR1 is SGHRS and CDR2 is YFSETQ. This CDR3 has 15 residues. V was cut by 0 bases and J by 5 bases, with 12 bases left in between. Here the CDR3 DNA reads TGCGCCAGCAGCTTGGTCCGGACAGCCAACAATGAGCAGTTCTTC. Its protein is CASSLVRTANNEQFF.

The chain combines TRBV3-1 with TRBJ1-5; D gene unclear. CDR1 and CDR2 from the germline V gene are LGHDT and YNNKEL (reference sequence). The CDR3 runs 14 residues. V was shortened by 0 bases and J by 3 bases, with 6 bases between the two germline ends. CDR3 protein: CASSQEGFNQPQHF. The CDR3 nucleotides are TGTGCCAGCAGCCAAGAGGGGTTCAATCAGCCCCAGCATTTT.

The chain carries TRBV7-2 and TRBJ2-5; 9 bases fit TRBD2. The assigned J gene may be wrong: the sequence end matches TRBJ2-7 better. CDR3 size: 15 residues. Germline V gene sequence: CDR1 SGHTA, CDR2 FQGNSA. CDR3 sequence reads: CASSPIAGEVSEQYF. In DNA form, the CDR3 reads TGTGCCAGCAGCCCAATAGCGGGAGAAGTTAGCGAGCAGTACTTC.

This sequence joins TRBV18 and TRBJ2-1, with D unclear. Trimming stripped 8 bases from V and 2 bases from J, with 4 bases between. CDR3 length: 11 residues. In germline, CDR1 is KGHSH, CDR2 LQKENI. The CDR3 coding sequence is TGTGCCAGCCCAACCTACAATGAGCAGTTCTTC. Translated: CASPTYNEQFF. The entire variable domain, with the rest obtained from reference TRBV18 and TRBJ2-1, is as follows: NAGVMQNPRHLVRRRGQEARLRCSPMKGHSHVYWYRQLPEEGLKFMVYLQKENIIDESGMPKERFSAEFPKEGPSILRIQQVVRGDSAAYFCASPTYNEQFFGPGTRLTVL.

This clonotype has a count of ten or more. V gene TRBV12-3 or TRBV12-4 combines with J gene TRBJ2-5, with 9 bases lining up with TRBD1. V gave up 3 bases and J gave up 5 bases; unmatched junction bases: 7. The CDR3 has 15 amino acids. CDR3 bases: TGTGCCAGCAGTTTGGGGGACAGGGCAAGGGAGACCCAGTACTTC. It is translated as CASSLGDRARETQYF.

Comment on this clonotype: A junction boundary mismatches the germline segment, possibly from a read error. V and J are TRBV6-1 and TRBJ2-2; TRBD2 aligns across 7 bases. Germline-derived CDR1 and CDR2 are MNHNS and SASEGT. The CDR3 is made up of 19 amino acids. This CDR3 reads CASSTWARRAGVNTGERFF. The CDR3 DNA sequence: TGTGCCAGCAGTACCTGGGCCCGAAGGGCGGGGGTGAACACCGGGGAGCGGTTTTTT.

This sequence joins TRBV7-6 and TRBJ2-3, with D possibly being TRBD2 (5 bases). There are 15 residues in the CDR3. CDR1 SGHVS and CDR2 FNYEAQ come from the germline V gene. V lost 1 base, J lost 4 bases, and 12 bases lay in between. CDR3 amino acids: CASSLVGGRADTQYF. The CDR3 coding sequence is TGTGCCAGCAGCTTAGTCGGAGGACGGGCAGATACGCAGTATTTT.

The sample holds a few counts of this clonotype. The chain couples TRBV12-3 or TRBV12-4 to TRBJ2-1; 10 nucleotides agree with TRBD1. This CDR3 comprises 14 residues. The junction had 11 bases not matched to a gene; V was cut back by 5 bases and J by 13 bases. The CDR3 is CASSPSWTGGSQFF. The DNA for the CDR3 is TGTGCCAGCAGTCCCTCATGGACAGGGGGTTCCCAGTTCTTC.

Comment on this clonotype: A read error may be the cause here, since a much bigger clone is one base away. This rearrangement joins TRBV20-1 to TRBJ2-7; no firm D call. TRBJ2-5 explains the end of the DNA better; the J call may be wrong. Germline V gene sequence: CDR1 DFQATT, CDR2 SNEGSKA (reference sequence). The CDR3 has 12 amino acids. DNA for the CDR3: TGCAGTGCTAGATTCCTGCAAGAGACCCAGTACTTC. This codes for CSARFLQETQYF.

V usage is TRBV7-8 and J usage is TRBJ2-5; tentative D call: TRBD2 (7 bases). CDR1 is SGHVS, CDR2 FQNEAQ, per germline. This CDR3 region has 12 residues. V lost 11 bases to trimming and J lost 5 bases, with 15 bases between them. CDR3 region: CAGGGAGETQYF. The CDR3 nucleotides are TGTGCCGGAGGGGGAGCGGGGGAGACCCAGTACTTC.

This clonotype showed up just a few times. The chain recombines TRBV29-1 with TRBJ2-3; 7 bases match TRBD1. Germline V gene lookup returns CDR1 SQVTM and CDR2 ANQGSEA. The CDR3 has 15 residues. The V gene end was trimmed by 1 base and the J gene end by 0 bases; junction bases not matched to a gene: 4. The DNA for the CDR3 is TGCAGCGTTGAAGTGGGACAGTCTAGCACAGATACGCAGTATTTT. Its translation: CSVEVGQSSTDTQYF.

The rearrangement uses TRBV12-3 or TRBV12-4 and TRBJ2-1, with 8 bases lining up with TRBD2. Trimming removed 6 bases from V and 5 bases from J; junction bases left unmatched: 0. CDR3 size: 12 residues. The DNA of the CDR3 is TGTGCCAGCAGGGGACTAGACAATGAGCAGTTCTTC. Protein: CASRGLDNEQFF.

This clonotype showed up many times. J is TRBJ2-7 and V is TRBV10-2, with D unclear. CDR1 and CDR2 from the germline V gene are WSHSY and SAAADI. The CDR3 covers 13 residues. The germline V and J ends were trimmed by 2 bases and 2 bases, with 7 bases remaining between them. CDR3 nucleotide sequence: TGCGCCAGCAGTGAGGGCAGTACCTACGAGCAGTACTTC. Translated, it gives CASSEGSTYEQYF.